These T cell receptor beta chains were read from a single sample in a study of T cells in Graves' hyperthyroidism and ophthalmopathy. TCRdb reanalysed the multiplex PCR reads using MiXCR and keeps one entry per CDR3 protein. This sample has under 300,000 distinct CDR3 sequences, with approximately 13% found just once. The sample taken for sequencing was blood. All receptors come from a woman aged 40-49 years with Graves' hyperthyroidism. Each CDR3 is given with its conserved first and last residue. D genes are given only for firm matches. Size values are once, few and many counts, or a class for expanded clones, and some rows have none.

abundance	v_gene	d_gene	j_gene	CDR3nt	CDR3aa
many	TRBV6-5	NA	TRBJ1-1	TGTGCCAGCAGTTACTCAGAGGGGAACACTGAAGCTTTCTTT	CASSYSEGNTEAFF
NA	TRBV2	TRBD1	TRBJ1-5	TGTGCCACCGGACAGGGGCCAGGGGCCCAGCATTTT	CATGQGPGAQHF
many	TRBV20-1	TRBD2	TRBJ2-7	TGCAGTGCTAGAGACACTAGCGGGAACTACGAGCAGTACTTC	CSARDTSGNYEQYF
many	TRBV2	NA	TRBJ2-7	TGTGCCAGCAAACTCTATGTGGAGCAGTACTTC	CASKLYVEQYF
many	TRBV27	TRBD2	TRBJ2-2	TGTGCCAGCGGGGGACTAGCGAACACCGGGGAGCTGTTTTTT	CASGGLANTGELFF
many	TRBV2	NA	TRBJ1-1	TGTGCCAGCAGTGATCTTACAGGAGAAGCTTTCTTT	CASSDLTGEAFF
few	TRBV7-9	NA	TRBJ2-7	TGTGCCAGCAGCTTAACTTACGCCTACGAGCAGTACTTC	CASSLTYAYEQYF
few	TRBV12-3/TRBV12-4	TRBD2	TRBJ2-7	TGTGCCAGCAGTTCACACGGACTAGCGATTTACGAGCAGTACTTC	CASSSHGLAIYEQYF
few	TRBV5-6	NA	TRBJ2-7	TGTGCCAGCAGCCCTTGGGGGGTTTACGAGCAGTACTTC	CASSPWGVYEQYF
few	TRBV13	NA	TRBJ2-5	TGTGCCAGCAGCTTGGCCGTGGGACGGGGGGAGACCCAGTACTTC	CASSLAVGRGETQYF
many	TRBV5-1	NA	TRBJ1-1	TGCGCCAGCAGCACCCGACCTGCAGGTTCTGTCCCCCTATACACTGAAGCTTTCTTT	CASSTRPAGSVPLYTEAFF
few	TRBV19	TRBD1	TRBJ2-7	TGTGCCAGTAGTATGGGCGTCGGGACAGAGTCCTACGAGCAGTACTTC	CASSMGVGTESYEQYF
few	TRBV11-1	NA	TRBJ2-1	TGTGCCAGCAGCCCAGACATGAGCTCCTACAATGAGCAGTTCTTC	CASSPDMSSYNEQFF
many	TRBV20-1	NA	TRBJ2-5	TGCAGTGCTTTCCGGGCACTTCAAGAGACCCAGTACTTC	CSAFRALQETQYF
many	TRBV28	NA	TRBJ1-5	TGTGCCAGCAGTGCAGGGCAGCCCCAGCATTTT	CASSAGQPQHF
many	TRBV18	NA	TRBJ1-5	TGTGCCAGCTCACCAGCGAAGACACAGCCCCAGCATTTT	CASSPAKTQPQHF
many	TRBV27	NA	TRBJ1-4	TGTGCCAGCAGTTTAATTGGCCCCAGGGGTAATGAAAAACTGTTTTTT	CASSLIGPRGNEKLFF
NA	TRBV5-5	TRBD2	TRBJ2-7	TGTGCCAGCAGCTTCCCTCGAGATCGGCGGGGGGACTCCTACGAGCAGTACTTC	CASSFPRDRRGDSYEQYF
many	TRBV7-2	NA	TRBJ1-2	TGTGCCAGCAGCTTATTTGGGCAGGGTCATGGCTACACCTTC	CASSLFGQGHGYTF
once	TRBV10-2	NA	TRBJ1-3	TGCGCCAGCAGTGAGTCGTCGGTTATCTCTGGAAACACCATATATTTT	CASSESSVISGNTIYF
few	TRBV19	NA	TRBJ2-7	TGTGCCAGTAGGAGCCTACATACCCTAACCTACGAGCAGTACTTC	CASRSLHTLTYEQYF
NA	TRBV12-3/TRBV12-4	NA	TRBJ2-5	TGTGCCCGCACGGGGACCGTCGGGGGCGAGACCCAGTACTTC	CARTGTVGGETQYF
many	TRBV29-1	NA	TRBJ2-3	TGCAGCGTTCAGGAGTCACTTAACACAGATACGCAGTATTTT	CSVQESLNTDTQYF
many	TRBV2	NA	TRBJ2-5	TGTGCCAGCAGTGAAGGGGCGGGACGGAGGATAGACCAGTACTTC	CASSEGAGRRIDQYF
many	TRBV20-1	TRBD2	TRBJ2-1	TGCAGTGCTAGAATGTCAGCGGGAGTCCGGGAGCAGTTCTTC	CSARMSAGVREQFF
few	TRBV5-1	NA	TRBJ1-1	TGCGCCAGCAGCCTCCAAAGGACAGCCCCGGGGACTGAAGCTTTCTTT	CASSLQRTAPGTEAFF
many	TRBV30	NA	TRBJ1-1	TGTGCCTGGAGTGTACAACCCCAAACTGAAGCTTTCTTT	CAWSVQPQTEAFF
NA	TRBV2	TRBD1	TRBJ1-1	TGTGCCAGCATCCGGGACAGAGAGAACACTGAAGCTTTCTTT	CASIRDRENTEAFF
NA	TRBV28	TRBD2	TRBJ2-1	TGTGCCAGCAGTTTCGGTAGCGGGAAGTTCTACAATGAGCAGTTCTTC	CASSFGSGKFYNEQFF
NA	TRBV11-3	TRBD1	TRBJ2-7	TGTGCCAGCACCGCACAGGGGGCGAGCTCCTACGAGCAGTACTTC	CASTAQGASSYEQYF
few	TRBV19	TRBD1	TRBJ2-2	TGTGCCAGTAGACAAGACAGGGTTTCACCACGCACCGGGGAGCTGTTTTTT	CASRQDRVSPRTGELFF
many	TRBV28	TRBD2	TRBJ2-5	TGTGCCAGCAGTTTGTCTCTAGCGGGAGAGGAAAAGGAGACCCAGTACTTC	CASSLSLAGEEKETQYF
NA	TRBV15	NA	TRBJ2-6	TGTGCCACCAGCAGCTTCTCTGGGGCCAACGTCCTGACTTTC	CATSSFSGANVLTF
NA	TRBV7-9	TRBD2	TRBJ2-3	TGTGCCAGCAGCCCAACTAGCGGGGCTAGCACAGATACGCAGTATTTT	CASSPTSGASTDTQYF
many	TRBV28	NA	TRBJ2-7	TGTGCCAGCAGTCCCCGACTAGAATTGAGCTACGAGCAGTACTTC	CASSPRLELSYEQYF
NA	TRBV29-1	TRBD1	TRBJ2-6	TGCAGCGTTGCCGGGACAGGGTCTGGGGCCAACGTCCTGACTTTC	CSVAGTGSGANVLTF
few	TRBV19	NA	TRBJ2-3	TGTGCCAGTAGTATCTCGAGACGGGAACTGAATACGCAGTATTTT	CASSISRRELNTQYF
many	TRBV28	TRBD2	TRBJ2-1	TGTGCCAGCAGTTTGGCCGGGACTAGCGGGAAAAGGAGTGAGCAGTTCTTC	CASSLAGTSGKRSEQFF
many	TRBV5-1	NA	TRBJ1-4	TGCGCCAGCGGAGAAGGGGCCGGCGGCGTTAATGAAAAACTGTTTTTT	CASGEGAGGVNEKLFF
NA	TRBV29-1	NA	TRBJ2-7	TGCAGCGTTGAAAGGGGTTACGAGCAGTACTTC	CSVERGYEQYF
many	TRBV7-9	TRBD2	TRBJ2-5	TGTGCCAGCAGCCGGACTAGCGGGAACCAAGAGACCCAGTACTTC	CASSRTSGNQETQYF
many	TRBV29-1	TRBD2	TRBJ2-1	TGCAGCGTTGATCGCGGGGAGGGAAGAAATGAGCAGTTCTTC	CSVDRGEGRNEQFF
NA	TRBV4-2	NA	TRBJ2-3	TGTGCCAGCAGCCCCAGGTGGGGAACTACTAGCACAGATACGCAGTATTTT	CASSPRWGTTSTDTQYF
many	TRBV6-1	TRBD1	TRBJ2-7	TGTGCCAGCAGCAGGACAGGCCCTTCTACCTACGAGCAGTACTTC	CASSRTGPSTYEQYF
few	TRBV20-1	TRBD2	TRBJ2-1	TGCAGTGCTAGTGCTCTAGCGGGACTCTCCTACAATGAGCAGTTCTTC	CSASALAGLSYNEQFF
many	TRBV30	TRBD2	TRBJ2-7	TGTGCCTGGAGTCGGGGACTAGCGACGGGCGAGCAGTACTTC	CAWSRGLATGEQYF
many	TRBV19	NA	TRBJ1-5	TGTGCCAGTAGTACCTATGCTTATAGCAATCAGCCCCAGCATTTT	CASSTYAYSNQPQHF
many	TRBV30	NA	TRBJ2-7	TGTGCCTGGAGTGTTATAGGGTATCAGGGCGAGCAGTACTTC	CAWSVIGYQGEQYF
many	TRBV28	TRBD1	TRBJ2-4	TGTGCCAGCAGTTTTTCAGACAGGGGCATTCAGTACTTC	CASSFSDRGIQYF
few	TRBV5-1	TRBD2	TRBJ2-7	TGCGCCAGCAGCGCAGGACTAGCGGGACGTAACGAGCAGTACTTC	CASSAGLAGRNEQYF
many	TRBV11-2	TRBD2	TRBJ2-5	TGTGCCAGCAGCCTGGTGCTAGCGGAGTACCAAGAGACCCAGTACTTC	CASSLVLAEYQETQYF
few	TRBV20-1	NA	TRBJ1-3	TGCAGTACCAGCCCCGGGGTTGGCGGAAACACCATATATTTT	CSTSPGVGGNTIYF
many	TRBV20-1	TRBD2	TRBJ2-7	TGCAGTGCTAGAATTCTCGGGCTAGCGGGCAAGAGCTTCTCCTACGAGCAGTACTTC	CSARILGLAGKSFSYEQYF
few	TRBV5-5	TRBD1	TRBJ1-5	TGTGCCAGCAGCTCTACAGGGGACTACAATCAGCCCCAGCATTTT	CASSSTGDYNQPQHF